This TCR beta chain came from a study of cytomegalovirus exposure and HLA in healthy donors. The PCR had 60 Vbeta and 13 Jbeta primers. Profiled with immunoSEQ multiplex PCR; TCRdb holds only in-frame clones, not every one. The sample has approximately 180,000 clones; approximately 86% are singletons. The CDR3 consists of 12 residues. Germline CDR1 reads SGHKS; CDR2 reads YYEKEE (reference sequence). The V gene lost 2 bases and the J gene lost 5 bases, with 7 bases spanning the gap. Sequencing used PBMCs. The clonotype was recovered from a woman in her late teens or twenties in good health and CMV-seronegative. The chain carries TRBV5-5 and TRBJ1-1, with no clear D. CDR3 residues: CASSFRRTEAFF. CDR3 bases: TGTGCCAGCAGCTTTAGGCGGACTGAAGCTTTCTTT.